This T cell receptor beta chain comes out of a study of OX40 agonist ivuxolimab in advanced cancers. CDR3 length: 11 amino acids. Germline V gives CDR1 SGHNT, CDR2 YENEEA. Trimming removed 1 base from V and 8 bases from J, with 5 bases in between. Generated by immunoSEQ multiplex PCR, the TCRdb table keeps only in-frame clones and is missing some. Of about 91,000 clones detected, around 84% appear once; the ten largest clones hold approximately 1.9%. The chain employs TRBV11-3 and TRBJ1-1; D is unclear. The receptor was isolated from an adult with an advanced solid tumor such as melanoma, head and neck, liver or kidney cancer. The starting material was CD4+ or CD8+ T cells sorted from blood, obtained in a trial of the OX40 agonist ivuxolimab. CDR3 amino acids: CASSLAGEAFF. The CDR3 DNA is TGTGCCAGCAGCTTAGCCGGAGAAGCTTTCTTT.